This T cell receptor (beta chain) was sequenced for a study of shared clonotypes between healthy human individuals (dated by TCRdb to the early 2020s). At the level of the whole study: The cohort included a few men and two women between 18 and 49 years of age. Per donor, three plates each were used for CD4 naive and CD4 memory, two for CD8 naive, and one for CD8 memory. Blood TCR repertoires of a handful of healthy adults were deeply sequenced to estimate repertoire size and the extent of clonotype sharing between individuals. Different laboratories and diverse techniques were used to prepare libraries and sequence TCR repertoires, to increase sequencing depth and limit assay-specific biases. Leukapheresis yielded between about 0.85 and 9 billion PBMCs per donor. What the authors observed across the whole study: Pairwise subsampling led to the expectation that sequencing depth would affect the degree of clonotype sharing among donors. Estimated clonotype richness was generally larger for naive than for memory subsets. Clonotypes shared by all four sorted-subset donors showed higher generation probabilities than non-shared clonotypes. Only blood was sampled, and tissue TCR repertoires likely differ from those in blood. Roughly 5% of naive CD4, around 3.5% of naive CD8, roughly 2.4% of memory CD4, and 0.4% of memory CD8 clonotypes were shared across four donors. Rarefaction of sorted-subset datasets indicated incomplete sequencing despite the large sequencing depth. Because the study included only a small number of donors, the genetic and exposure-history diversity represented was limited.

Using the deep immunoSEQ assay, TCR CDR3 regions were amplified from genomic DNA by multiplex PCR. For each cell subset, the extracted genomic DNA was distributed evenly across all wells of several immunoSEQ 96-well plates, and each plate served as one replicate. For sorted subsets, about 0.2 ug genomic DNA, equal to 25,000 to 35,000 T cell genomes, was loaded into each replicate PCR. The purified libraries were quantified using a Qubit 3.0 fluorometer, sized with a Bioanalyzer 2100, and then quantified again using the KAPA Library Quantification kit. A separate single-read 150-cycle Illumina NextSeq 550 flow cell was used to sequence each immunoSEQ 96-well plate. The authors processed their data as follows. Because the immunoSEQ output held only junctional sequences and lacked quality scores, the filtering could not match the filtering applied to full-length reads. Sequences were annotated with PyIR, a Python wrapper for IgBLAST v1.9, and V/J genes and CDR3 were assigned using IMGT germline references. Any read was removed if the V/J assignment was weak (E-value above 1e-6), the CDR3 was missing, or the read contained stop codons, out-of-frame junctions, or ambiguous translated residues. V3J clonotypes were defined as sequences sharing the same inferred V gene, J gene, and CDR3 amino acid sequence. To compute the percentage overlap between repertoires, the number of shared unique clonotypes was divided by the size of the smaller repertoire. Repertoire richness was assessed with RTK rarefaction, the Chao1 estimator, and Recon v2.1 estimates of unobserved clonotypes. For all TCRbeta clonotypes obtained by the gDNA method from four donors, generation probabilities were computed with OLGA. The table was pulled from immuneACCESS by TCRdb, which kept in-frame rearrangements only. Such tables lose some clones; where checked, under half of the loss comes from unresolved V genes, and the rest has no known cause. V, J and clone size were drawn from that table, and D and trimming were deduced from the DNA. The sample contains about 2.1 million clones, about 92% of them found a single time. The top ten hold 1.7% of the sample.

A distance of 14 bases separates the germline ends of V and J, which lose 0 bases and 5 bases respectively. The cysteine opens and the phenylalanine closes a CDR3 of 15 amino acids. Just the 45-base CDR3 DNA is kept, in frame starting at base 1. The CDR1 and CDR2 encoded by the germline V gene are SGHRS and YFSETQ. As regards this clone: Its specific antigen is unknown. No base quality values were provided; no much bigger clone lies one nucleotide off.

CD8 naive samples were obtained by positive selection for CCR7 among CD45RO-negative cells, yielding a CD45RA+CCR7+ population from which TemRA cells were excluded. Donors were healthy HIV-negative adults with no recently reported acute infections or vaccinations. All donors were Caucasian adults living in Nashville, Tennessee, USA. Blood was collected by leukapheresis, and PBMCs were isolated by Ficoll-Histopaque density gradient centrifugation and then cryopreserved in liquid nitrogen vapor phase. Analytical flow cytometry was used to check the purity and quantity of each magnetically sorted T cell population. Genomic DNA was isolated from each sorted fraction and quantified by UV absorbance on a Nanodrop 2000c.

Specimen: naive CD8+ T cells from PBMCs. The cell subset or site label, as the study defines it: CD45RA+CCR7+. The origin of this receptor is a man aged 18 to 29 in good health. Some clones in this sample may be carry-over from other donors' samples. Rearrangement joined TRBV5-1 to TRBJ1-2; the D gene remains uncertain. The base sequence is TGCGCCAGCAGCTTGGATGGGGATAACGATTATGGCTACACCTTC. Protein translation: CASSLDGDNDYGYTF. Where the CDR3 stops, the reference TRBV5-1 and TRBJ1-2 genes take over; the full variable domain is KAGVTQTPRYLIKTRGQQVTLSCSPISGHRSVSWYQQTPGQGLQFLFEYFSETQRNKGNFPGRFSGRQFSNSRSEMNVSTLELGDSALYLCASSLDGDNDYGYTFGSGTRLTVV.